These 2 T cell receptor beta chains share one sample of origin, sequenced in a study of blood T cell repertoires in COVID-19. The table came from immunoSEQ multiplex PCR; TCRdb's copy has only in-frame clones and leaves some out. The table records 140,000 to 150,000 clones, approximately 80% of them present only once. The specimen sequenced was peripheral blood. The receptors come from a woman aged 45-65 years with acute or convalescent COVID-19.

The chain recombines TRBV6-6 with TRBJ1-2; the D is unclear. V was shortened by 5 bases and J by 4 bases, with 20 bases between the two germline ends. The CDR3 is made up of 16 amino acids. CDR1 and CDR2 (germline): MNHNY, SVGAGI (reference sequence). This chain's CDR3 is CASSRTGADLIYGYTF. In DNA, the CDR3 is TGTGCCAGCAGTCGGACGGGAGCCGATCTTATCTATGGCTACACCTTC.

The chain employs TRBV3-1 (or the pseudogene TRBV3-2) and TRBJ1-1; TRBD1 might be the D (6 bases). Trimming removed 0 bases at V and 11 bases at J, with 16 bases between. The germline V gene has CDR1 LGHDT and CDR2 YNNKEL (reference sequence). The CDR3 contains 14 residues. CDR3 protein: CASSQERWEGGAFF. The CDR3 DNA reads TGTGCCAGCAGCCAAGAGAGGTGGGAGGGGGGCGCTTTCTTT.